The T cell receptor (beta chain) under discussion was sequenced for a study of shared clonotypes between healthy human individuals. Among the donors, all were Caucasian adults who lived in Nashville, Tennessee. CD45RA-negative memory and CD45RA+ naive subsets were split from the CD4+ cells. CDR3 size: 14 residues. Germline CDR1 and CDR2: MDHEN and SYDVKM. The ends were cut back, 3 bases at V and 5 bases at J, with 11 bases in the middle. Method: immunoSEQ multiplex PCR; TCRdb's copy keeps in-frame clones and lacks some. The sample holds about 360,000 clones; around 70% are singletons and the top ten take more than 9%.

The sequenced sample consisted of memory CD4+ T cells sorted from blood. Subset meaning: CD45RA-negative fraction. This clonotype originated in a man aged 30 to 45 in good health. The chain employs TRBV28 and TRBJ1-5, with D possibly matching TRBD1 (6 bases). CDR3 residues: CASSLYRVYQPQHF. CDR3 DNA: TGTGCCAGCAGTTTGTACAGGGTGTATCAGCCCCAGCATTTT.